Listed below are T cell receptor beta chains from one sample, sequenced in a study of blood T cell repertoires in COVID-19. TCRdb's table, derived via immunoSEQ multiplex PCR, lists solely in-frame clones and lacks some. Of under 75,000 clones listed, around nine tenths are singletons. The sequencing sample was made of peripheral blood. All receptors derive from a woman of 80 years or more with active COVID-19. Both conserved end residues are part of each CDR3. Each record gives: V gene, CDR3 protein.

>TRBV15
CATSNYAARFEDGYTF
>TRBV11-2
CASSLAAGDNTEAFF
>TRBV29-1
CSVEEWDRDKNTEAFF
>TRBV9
CASSVPGQGTYEQYF
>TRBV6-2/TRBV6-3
CASSYSLAGERDIQYF
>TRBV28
CASSPSTDSGNTIYF
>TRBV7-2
CASSLVSWSYEQYF
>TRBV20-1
CSASGGENTIYF
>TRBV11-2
CASSPQENYGYTF
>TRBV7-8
CASRMGRRQLAGGQKDTQYF